This T cell receptor (beta chain) was observed in a study of shared clonotypes between healthy human individuals. Study results and caveats: How much donors shared clonotypes was expected to be affected by sequencing depth.

All of the donors resided in Nashville, Tennessee, and each was a Caucasian adult. In CD8 memory, CD45RO+ cells were put together with CCR7-negative CD45RA+ TemRA cells. Clones were sequenced by immunoSEQ multiplex PCR, and TCRdb holds only the in-frame ones, with some missing. The repertoire includes 90,000 to 120,000 clones, around 65% of them detected once, and 24% sits in the top ten. This CDR3 has 16 residues. Germline assignment: CDR1 SGHVS and CDR2 FQNEAQ. With 1 base removed from V and 5 bases from J, the gap between germline ends came to 17 bases. Worth noting for this clone: What it binds is unknown. Other DNA sequences in this sample translate to the same CDR3.

Sequences were obtained from memory CD8+ T cells sorted from blood. Indicated subset: CD45RO+ cells pooled with CCR7-negative TemRA cells. This sequence joins TRBV7-8 and TRBJ2-5, with D maybe TRBD2 (6 bases). The TCR comes from a woman aged 30 to 39 in good health. The CDR3 loop reads CASSLGRVPGVETQYF. In DNA form, the CDR3 reads TGTGCCAGCAGCTTAGGGAGGGTTCCGGGTGTGGAGACCCAGTACTTC.